This TCR beta chain was observed in a study of Ad26.COV2.S vaccination and SARS-CoV-2 variants. Study-level findings and limits: Post-vaccination spike-specific CD8+ and CD4+ T cell responses reportedly had substantial breadth. Vaccine and placebo recipients had similar non-spike TCR breadth. The placebo group had lower spike-specific TCR breadth than the vaccine recipients did. Total T cell responses, in the TCR breadth and depth analyses, may have been underestimated.

Profiling relied on immunoSEQ multiplex PCR, and the TCRdb table lists in-frame clones only, not all of them. This table has about 350,000 clones, 92% appearing once. In regard to this clone: As yet, its antigen is unknown.

Losses at the gene ends were 6 bases for V and 4 bases for J; bases not matched to a gene: 14. Germline lookup yields CDR1 MNHNS and CDR2 SASEGT. CDR3 size: 16 residues. Sequences were derived from peripheral blood, sampled after recovery from COVID-19. This sequence originates from a human donor who had recovered from COVID-19. V gene TRBV6-1 combines with J gene TRBJ1-2, with 7 bases identical to TRBD1. CDR3 loop: CASRESGGLSAYGYTF. In nucleotides, the CDR3 is TGTGCCAGCAGAGAATCAGGGGGGCTCTCCGCCTATGGCTACACCTTC.